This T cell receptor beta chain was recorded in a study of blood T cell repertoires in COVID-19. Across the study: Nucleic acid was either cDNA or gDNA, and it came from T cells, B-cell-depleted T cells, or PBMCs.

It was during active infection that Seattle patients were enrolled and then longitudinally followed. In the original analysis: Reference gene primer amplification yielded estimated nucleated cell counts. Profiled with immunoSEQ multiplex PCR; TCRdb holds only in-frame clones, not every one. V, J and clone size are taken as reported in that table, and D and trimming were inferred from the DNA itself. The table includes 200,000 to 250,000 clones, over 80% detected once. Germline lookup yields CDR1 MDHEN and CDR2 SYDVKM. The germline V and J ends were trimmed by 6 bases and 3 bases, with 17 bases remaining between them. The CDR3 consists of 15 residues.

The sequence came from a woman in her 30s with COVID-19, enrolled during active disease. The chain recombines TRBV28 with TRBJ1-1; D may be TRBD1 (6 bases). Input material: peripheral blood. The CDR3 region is CASSEQGVGDTEAFF. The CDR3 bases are TGTGCCAGCAGCGAACAGGGTGTGGGGGACACTGAAGCTTTCTTT.